This TCR beta chain stems from a study of blood T cell repertoires in COVID-19. Study overall: Nucleic acid was either cDNA or gDNA, and it came from T cells, B-cell-depleted T cells, or PBMCs.

Original handling: Amplification of reference gene primers was used by the study to estimate nucleated cell counts. The data were produced by immunoSEQ multiplex PCR, yet TCRdb's version contains in-frame clones alone and is incomplete. Clone size and the V and J calls come from that table; the DNA yielded D and trimming. The sample lists approximately 480,000 clones, 80% to 90% occurring once. Germline V gene sequence: CDR1 SGHTA, CDR2 FQGNSA. V was clipped by 3 bases and J by 7 bases; unmatched bases: 14. The CDR3 is made up of 17 amino acids. This sequence joins TRBV7-2 and TRBJ2-1, with TRBD2 identical over 8 bases. The clonotype comes from a man younger than 30 with COVID-19, enrolled during active disease. Sequencing used peripheral blood. The CDR3 region is CASSLAPLAGGGNEQFF. For the CDR3, the DNA is TGTGCCAGCAGCTTGGCTCCCCTGGCGGGAGGTGGAAATGAGCAGTTCTTC.